Listed below are T cell receptor beta chains from one sample, sequenced in a study of T cell responses to AZD1222 COVID-19 vaccine. Generated by immunoSEQ multiplex PCR, the TCRdb table keeps only in-frame clones and is missing some. This table holds approximately 120,000 clones, around 93% found once. Sequences were derived from peripheral blood, sampled on day 0 of AZD1222 vaccination. All receptors derive from an adult in good health. Each CDR3 is given with its conserved first and last residue.

V: TRBV7-9; CDR3: CASSLDGYTEAFF
V: TRBV29-1; CDR3: CSVVSGGDQDTGELFF
V: TRBV6-5; CDR3: CASSSVPGQGNSPLHF
V: TRBV5-1; CDR3: CASSFGTGSYGYTF
V: TRBV6-6; CDR3: CASSYTEVSLGGYTF
V: TRBV15; CDR3: CATSRAGLAGDTQYF
V: TRBV7-9; CDR3: CASSFRTVRGTEAFF
V: TRBV27; CDR3: CASSSQGASFSYEQYF
V: TRBV10-3; CDR3: CAISGTSGNTGELFF
V: TRBV7-3; CDR3: CASSLMGGADEQYF
V: TRBV6-6; CDR3: CASSYPKGGAGELFF
V: TRBV9; CDR3: CASSTLGGGASADTQYF
V: TRBV7-3; CDR3: CASSSGAPTPLHF
V: TRBV9; CDR3: CASSVGHEQYF
V: TRBV4-1; CDR3: CASSLGTDLKQPQHF
V: TRBV9; CDR3: CASSPLGQGLDIQYF
V: TRBV12-3/TRBV12-4; CDR3: CASSSSRGGAFF
V: TRBV30; CDR3: CAWSPSGQRSGNTIYF
V: TRBV5-8; CDR3: CASSSGYNSYEQYF
V: TRBV6-5; CDR3: CASSSTATGELFF
V: TRBV3-1/TRBV3-2; CDR3: CASSQAWATGNDGYTF
V: TRBV5-1; CDR3: CASSSSRVGAGELFF
V: TRBV7-9; CDR3: CASRAETQYF
V: TRBV7-9; CDR3: CASSLDRSGHNEQFF
V: TRBV7-9; CDR3: CASSLGHSGNTIYF
V: TRBV18; CDR3: CASSPSRTTMNTEAFF
V: TRBV5-8; CDR3: CASSPQKYTDTQYF
V: TRBV7-9; CDR3: CASSLSSWGEQYF